These 21 T cell receptor beta chains were all obtained from the same sample, sequenced in a study of Graves' ophthalmopathy and Graves' hyperthyroidism. Amplified TCR beta CDR3 regions were obtained using RNA transcripts as template. In the first round, RT-PCR was carried out with HTBI primers, and a multiplex PCR formed the second round. TCRdb reanalysed the multiplex PCR reads using MiXCR and keeps one entry per CDR3 protein. Altogether 650,000 to 900,000 distinct CDR3 sequences are present, around 40% being singletons, with the ten largest covering 44%. The sample comprised peripheral blood. The receptors here all came from an adult man with Graves' ophthalmopathy.

This chain joins TRBV5-1 and TRBJ2-7, with a weak D call TRBD2 (6 bases). The V end was cut by 3 bases, the J end by 2 bases, with 12 bases between. The CDR3 has 14 amino acids. The germline CDR1 and CDR2 sequences are SGHRS and YFSETQ. CDR3 sequence reads: CASSSGVNPYEQYF. The CDR3 bases are TGCGCCAGCAGCTCGGGGGTGAATCCCTACGAGCAGTACTTC.

The sample holds many counts of this clonotype. V and J are TRBV7-9 and TRBJ2-6; D is unresolved. CDR1 and CDR2 from the germline V gene are SEHNR and FQNEAQ (reference sequence). This CDR3 has 15 residues. The V end was cut by 5 bases, the J end by 6 bases, with 14 bases between. The CDR3 is CASSLETWEANVLTF. In DNA form, the CDR3 reads TGTGCCAGCAGCCTCGAAACTTGGGAGGCCAACGTCCTGACTTTC.

The table lists this clonotype with a few counts. CDR3 region: CSALLGETQYF. The CDR3 coding sequence is TGCAGTGCCCTCTTGGGGGAGACCCAGTACTTC. V usage is TRBV20-1 and J usage is TRBJ2-5; no clear D. Germline assignment: CDR1 DFQATT and CDR2 SNEGSKA (reference sequence). CDR3 size: 11 residues. V was trimmed by 6 bases and J by 5 bases, leaving 10 bases between them.

The sample holds a few counts of this clonotype. V usage is TRBV6-5 and J usage is TRBJ1-1; D is possibly TRBD1 (6 bases). V lost 5 bases, J lost 1 base, and 11 bases lay in between. Germline-derived CDR1 and CDR2 are MNHEY and SVGAGI. The length of the CDR3 is 14 residues. CDR3 coding DNA: TGTGCCAGCAGTCGGGGGCGTAGGAACACTGAAGCTTTCTTT. Amino acid sequence: CASSRGRRNTEAFF.

This rearrangement joins TRBV10-3 to TRBJ2-5; the match to TRBD2 covers 12 bases. CDR1 is ENHRY, CDR2 SYGVKD, per germline. Unmatched junction bases numbered 4, after V lost 4 bases and J lost 4 bases. This CDR3 spans 15 amino acids. The CDR3 bases are TGTGCCATCAGTGGGGGACTAGCGGGTATAGAGACCCAGTACTTC. Translated, it gives CAISGGLAGIETQYF.

This clonotype has a count of ten or more. This chain joins TRBV7-9 and TRBJ2-5; D is undetermined. The V and J ends lost 4 bases and 1 base respectively, with 16 bases between them. CDR1 and CDR2 (germline): SEHNR, FQNEAQ (reference sequence). The CDR3 sequence is 16 residues long. CDR3 DNA: TGTGCCAGCAGCTCCCTTGGATCCCTGGGCCAAGAGACCCAGTACTTC. It translates to CASSSLGSLGQETQYF.

This clonotype was found many times. The V gene is TRBV7-2, the J gene TRBJ2-5; D remains ambiguous. The CDR3 contains 15 residues. Germline assignment: CDR1 SGHTA and CDR2 FQGNSA. CDR3 DNA sequence: TGTGCTATCCCCCCCCCAGCAGAGAGTGGCGAGACCCAGTACTTC. Residues: CAIPPPAESGETQYF.

Remarks on this clonotype: The conserved phenylalanine or tryptophan is not found at the CDR3 terminus, so this likely reflects a read error. The chain is built from TRBV11-1 and TRBJ1-1; 7 nucleotides agree with TRBD1. The CDR3 loop spans 14 amino acids. J was trimmed by 7 bases and V by 6 bases; bases with no gene match: 11. Germline loops: CDR1 SGHAT, CDR2 FQDESV (reference sequence). CDR3 region: CASREDRASVEAFL. The DNA of the CDR3 is TGTGCCAGCAGAGAAGACAGGGCCAGCGTTGAAGCTTTCCTT.

Points on this clonotype: This may arise from a read error, as a much more abundant clone is one base away. Since the CDR3 does not end with the conserved phenylalanine or tryptophan, this likely comes from a read error. This chain links TRBV29-1 with TRBJ2-7, with D unresolved. The ends were cut back, 6 bases at V and 2 bases at J, with 11 bases in the middle. Germline CDR1 SQVTM, CDR2 ANQGSEA. This CDR3 is built from 12 residues. The CDR3 region has the DNA TGCAGCGTGCGCCTCCCCCCCTACGAGCAGTACCTC. Protein: CSVRLPPYEQYL.

This clonotype was recorded a few times. The chain links TRBV7-2 to TRBJ2-5; 8 bases match TRBD1. V trimming: 4 bases; J trimming: 1 base; junction bases outside the gene matches: 5. The CDR3 has 15 residues. In germline, CDR1 is SGHTA, CDR2 FQGNSA. The CDR3 region has the DNA TGTGCCAGCAGCTCCCCGGACAGGGTCCAAGAGACCCAGTACTTC. It yields the protein CASSSPDRVQETQYF.

The table lists this clonotype with a few counts. The chain has TRBV5-1 and TRBJ2-5; TRBD2 might be the D (6 bases). The CDR3 is made up of 16 amino acids. The germline V gene encodes CDR1 SGHRS and CDR2 YFSETQ. Trimming pared 1 base from V and 3 bases from J, leaving 16 bases between. The CDR3 region has the DNA TGCGCCAGCAGCTTGCCTCAGCAACGGGAGAAAGAGACCCAGTACTTC. This sequence encodes CASSLPQQREKETQYF.

This clonotype showed up just once. The chain uses TRBV29-1 and TRBJ1-5; D perhaps matches TRBD1 (5 bases). Trimming left V 8 bases short and J 3 bases short, with 14 bases between. The CDR3 covers 13 residues. The V gene's germline CDR1 is SQVTM and CDR2 ANQGSEA. CDR3 in DNA: TGCAGCAGTTTACCAGGGTACAATCAGCCCCAGCATTTT. Protein product: CSSLPGYNQPQHF.

Turning to this clonotype: One end of the junction does not line up with germline, which may come from a read error. The chain links TRBV24-1 to TRBJ1-5, with 7 nucleotides matching TRBD1. Germline CDR1 and CDR2: KGHDR and SFDVKD. The CDR3 runs 14 residues. As DNA, the CDR3 is TGTGCCAGCAGTTCGGCGGCAGGGGGTCAGCCCCAGCATTTT. Its translation is CASSSAAGGQPQHF.

The chain is built from TRBV20-1 and TRBJ1-1; D call uncertain. Trimming removed 0 bases at V and 2 bases at J, with 13 bases between. CDR1 and CDR2 (germline): DFQATT, SNEGSKA (reference sequence). CDR3 length equals 15 residues. The CDR3: CSARDFSQTNTEAFF. The CDR3 bases are TGCAGTGCTAGAGATTTCAGCCAGACAAACACTGAAGCTTTCTTT.

This clonotype was counted at least ten times. The chain couples TRBV7-6 to TRBJ1-5, with a possible D match to TRBD1 (5 bases). Germline V gene sequence: CDR1 SGHVS, CDR2 FNYEAQ. This CDR3 comprises 13 residues. The germline V and J ends were trimmed by 3 bases and 8 bases, with 11 bases remaining between them. The CDR3 DNA reads as TGTGCCAGCAGCTTTGGAGGGGCCGAGCCCCAGCATTTT. Translating it yields CASSFGGAEPQHF.

CDR3 residues: CASSTQTSTRQKPGELFF. In DNA, the CDR3 is TGTGCCAGCAGCACCCAAACCTCTACTAGGCAGAAGCCCGGGGAGCTGTTTTTT. The chain combines TRBV25-1 with TRBJ2-2; perhaps TRBD2 as D (5 bases). The CDR3 contains 18 residues. The germline V gene encodes CDR1 MGHDK and CDR2 SYGVNS. The V end was cut by 6 bases, the J end by 6 bases, with 26 bases between.

The chain recombines TRBV29-1 with TRBJ2-1; 14 bases fit TRBD2. The length of the CDR3 is 15 residues. Germline V CDR1 and CDR2: SQVTM, ANQGSEA. V gave up 6 bases and J gave up 7 bases; unmatched junction bases: 8. CDR3: CSVGTSGRVGNEQFF. In nucleotides, the CDR3 is TGCAGCGTCGGGACTAGCGGGAGAGTTGGGAATGAGCAGTTCTTC.

This chain uses TRBV19 with TRBJ1-5; D is undetermined. With 6 bases removed from V and 0 bases from J, the gap between germline ends came to 15 bases. CDR1 is LNHDA, CDR2 SQIVND, per germline (reference sequence). The CDR3 consists of 16 residues. CDR3 coding DNA: TGTGCCAGTAGCACCCAATCCCGTAGTAGCAATCAGCCCCAGCATTTT. Protein product: CASSTQSRSSNQPQHF.

This clonotype was seen repeatedly, ten times or more. The chain has TRBV2 and TRBJ1-1; no definite D call. This CDR3 region has 12 residues. Germline V gene data show CDR1 as SNHLY and CDR2 as FYNNEI. V was clipped by 2 bases and J by 7 bases, with 8 bases between them. The CDR3, as DNA: TGTGCCAGCAGTGAAATGTCGTTTGAAGCTTTCTTT. Amino acids: CASSEMSFEAFF.

The chain is built from TRBV2 and TRBJ1-2, with 8 bases that match TRBD1. After removal of 7 bases from V and 0 bases from J, the junction contained 19 bases not matched to a gene. The CDR3 is made up of 19 amino acids. CDR1 is SNHLY, CDR2 FYNNEI, per germline. The chain's CDR3 is CASTRDQGQGAITNYGYTF. CDR3 DNA: TGTGCCAGCACCCGGGATCAAGGGCAGGGGGCCATAACTAACTATGGCTACACCTTC. The full variable domain, completed using reference TRBV2 and TRBJ1-2, is EPEVTQTPSHQVTQMGQEVILRCVPISNHLYFYWYRQILGQKVEFLVSFYNNEISEKSEIFDDQFSVERPDGSNFTLKIRSTKLEDSAMYFCASTRDQGQGAITNYGYTFGSGTRLTVV.

DNA of the CDR3: TGTGCCAGCAGCTTAGAAGGAGGAAACACCATATATTTT. It is translated as CASSLEGGNTIYF. The chain combines TRBV7-9 with TRBJ1-3, with D unresolved. In germline, CDR1 is SEHNR, CDR2 FQNEAQ (reference sequence). Deletions cut 1 base from V and 4 bases from J, with 5 bases between. CDR3 size: 13 residues.